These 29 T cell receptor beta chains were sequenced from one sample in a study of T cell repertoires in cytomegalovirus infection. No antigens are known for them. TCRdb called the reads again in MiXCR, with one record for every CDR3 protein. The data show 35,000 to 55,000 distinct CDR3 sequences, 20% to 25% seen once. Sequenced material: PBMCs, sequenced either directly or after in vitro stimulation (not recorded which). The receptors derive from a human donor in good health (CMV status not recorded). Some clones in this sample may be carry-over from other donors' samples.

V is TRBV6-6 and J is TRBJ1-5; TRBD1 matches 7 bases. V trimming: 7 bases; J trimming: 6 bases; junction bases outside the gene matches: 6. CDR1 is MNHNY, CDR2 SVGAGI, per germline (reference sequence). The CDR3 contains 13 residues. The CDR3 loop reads CASNDRAGQPQHF. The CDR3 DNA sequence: TGTGCCAGCAACGACAGGGCGGGTCAGCCCCAGCATTTT.

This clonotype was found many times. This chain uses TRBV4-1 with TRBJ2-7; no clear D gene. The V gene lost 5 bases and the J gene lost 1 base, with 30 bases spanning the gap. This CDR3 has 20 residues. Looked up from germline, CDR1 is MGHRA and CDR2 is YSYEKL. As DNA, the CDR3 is TGCGCCAGCAGCTATTTAAAGGTTGGCAGGTCGGGCCCCGGATCCTACGAGCAGTACTTC. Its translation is CASSYLKVGRSGPGSYEQYF.

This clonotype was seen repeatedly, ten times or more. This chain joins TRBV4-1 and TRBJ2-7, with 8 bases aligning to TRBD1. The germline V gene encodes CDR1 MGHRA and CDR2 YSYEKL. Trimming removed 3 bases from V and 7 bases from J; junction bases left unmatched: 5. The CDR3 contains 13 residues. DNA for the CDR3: TGCGCCAGCAGCCATCGACAGGGGCGGGAGCAGTACTTC. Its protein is CASSHRQGREQYF.

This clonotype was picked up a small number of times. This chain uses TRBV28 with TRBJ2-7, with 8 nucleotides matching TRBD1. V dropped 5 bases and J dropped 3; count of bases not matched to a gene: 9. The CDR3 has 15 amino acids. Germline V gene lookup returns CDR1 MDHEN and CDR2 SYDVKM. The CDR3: CASSPAGTGLYEQYF. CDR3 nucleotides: TGTGCCAGCAGTCCCGCCGGGACAGGCCTCTACGAGCAGTACTTC.

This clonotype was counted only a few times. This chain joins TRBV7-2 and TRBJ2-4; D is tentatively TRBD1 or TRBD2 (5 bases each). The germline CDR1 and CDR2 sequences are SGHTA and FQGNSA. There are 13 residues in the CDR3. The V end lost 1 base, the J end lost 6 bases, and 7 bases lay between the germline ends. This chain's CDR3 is CASSLGGANIQYF. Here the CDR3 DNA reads TGTGCCAGCAGCTTAGGAGGGGCAAACATTCAGTACTTC.

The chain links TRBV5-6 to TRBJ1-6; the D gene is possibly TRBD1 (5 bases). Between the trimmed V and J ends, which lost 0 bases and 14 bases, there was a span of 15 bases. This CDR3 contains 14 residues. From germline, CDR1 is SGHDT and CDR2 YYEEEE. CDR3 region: CASSLVGTAWALHF. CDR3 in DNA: TGTGCCAGCAGCTTGGTTGGGACCGCCTGGGCCCTCCACTTT.

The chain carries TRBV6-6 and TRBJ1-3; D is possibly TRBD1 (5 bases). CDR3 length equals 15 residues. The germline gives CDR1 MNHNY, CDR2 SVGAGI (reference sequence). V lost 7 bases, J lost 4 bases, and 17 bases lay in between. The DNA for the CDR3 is TGTGCCAGCACCTCCTTACAGGTAGCAGGAAACACCATATATTTT. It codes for CASTSLQVAGNTIYF.

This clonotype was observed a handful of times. The CDR3 reads CASSVYRDRDSPLHF. The CDR3 coding sequence is TGTGCCAGCAGCGTGTATCGGGACAGGGACTCACCCCTCCACTTT. The chain joins TRBV7-9 to TRBJ1-6; 9 bases map to TRBD1. V lost 5 bases and J lost 10; bases outside the gene matches: 9. The CDR3 loop spans 15 amino acids. CDR1 is SEHNR and CDR2 is FQNEAQ in the germline V gene (reference sequence).

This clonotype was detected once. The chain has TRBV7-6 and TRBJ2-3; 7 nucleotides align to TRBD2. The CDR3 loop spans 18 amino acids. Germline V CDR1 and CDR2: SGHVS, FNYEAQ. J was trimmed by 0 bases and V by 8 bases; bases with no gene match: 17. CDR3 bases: TGTGCCAGCTCCTTCCCGTCTAGCGGCTCCTCTAGCACAGATACGCAGTATTTT. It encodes CASSFPSSGSSSTDTQYF.

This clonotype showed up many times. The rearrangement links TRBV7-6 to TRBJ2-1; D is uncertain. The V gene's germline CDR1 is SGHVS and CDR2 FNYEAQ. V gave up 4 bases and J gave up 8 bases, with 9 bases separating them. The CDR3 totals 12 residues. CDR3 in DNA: TGTGCCAGCAGCTATAAGGGCTATGAGCAGTTCTTC. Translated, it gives CASSYKGYEQFF.

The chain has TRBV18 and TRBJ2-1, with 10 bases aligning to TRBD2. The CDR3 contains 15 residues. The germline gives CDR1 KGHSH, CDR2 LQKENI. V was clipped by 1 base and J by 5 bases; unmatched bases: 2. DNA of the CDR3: TGTGCCAGCTCACCACAGCGGGGGGGCAACAATGAGCAGTTCTTC. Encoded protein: CASSPQRGGNNEQFF.

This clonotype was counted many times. CDR3 protein: CASSLLGYEKLFF. CDR3 coding DNA: TGTGCCAGCAGCCTATTGGGCTATGAAAAACTGTTTTTT. This chain uses TRBV7-9 with TRBJ1-4; D is unresolved. The CDR3 has 13 amino acids. In germline, CDR1 is SEHNR, CDR2 FQNEAQ (reference sequence). Trimming left V 5 bases short and J 6 bases short, with 10 bases between. Filled out from reference TRBV7-9 and TRBJ1-4, the complete variable domain reads DTGVSQNPRHKITKRGQNVTFRCDPISEHNRLYWYRQTLGQGPEFLTYFQNEAQLEKSRLLSDRFSAERPKGSFSTLEIQRTEQGDSAMYLCASSLLGYEKLFFGSGTQLSVL.

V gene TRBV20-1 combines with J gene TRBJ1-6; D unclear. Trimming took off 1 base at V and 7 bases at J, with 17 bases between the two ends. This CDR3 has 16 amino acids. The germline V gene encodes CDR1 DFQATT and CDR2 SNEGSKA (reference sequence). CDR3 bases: TGCAGTGCTAGAGTTTTGGCAGGCGGATACAATTCACCCCTCCACTTT. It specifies CSARVLAGGYNSPLHF.

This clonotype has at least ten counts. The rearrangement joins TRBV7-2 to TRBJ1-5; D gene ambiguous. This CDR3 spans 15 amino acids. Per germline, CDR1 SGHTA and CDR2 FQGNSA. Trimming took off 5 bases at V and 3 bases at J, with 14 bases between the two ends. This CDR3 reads CASSPRSGNNQPQHF. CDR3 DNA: TGTGCCAGCAGCCCAAGGTCTGGGAACAATCAGCCCCAGCATTTT.

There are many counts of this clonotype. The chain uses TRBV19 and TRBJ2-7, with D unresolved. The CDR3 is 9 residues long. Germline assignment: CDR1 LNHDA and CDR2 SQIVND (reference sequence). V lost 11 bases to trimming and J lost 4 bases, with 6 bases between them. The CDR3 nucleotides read TGTGCCGACCAATACGAGCAGTACTTC. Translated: CADQYEQYF.

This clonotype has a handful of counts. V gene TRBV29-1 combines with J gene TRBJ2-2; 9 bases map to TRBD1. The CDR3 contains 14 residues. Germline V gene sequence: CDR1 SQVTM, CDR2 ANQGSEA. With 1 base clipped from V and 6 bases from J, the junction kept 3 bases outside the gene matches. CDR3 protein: CSVEVGQGSGELFF. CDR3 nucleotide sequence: TGCAGCGTTGAAGTAGGACAGGGGTCCGGGGAGCTGTTTTTT.

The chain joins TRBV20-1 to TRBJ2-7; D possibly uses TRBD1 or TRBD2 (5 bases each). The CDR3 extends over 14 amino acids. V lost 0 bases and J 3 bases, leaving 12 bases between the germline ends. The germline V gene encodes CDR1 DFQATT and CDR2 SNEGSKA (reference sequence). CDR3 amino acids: CSARDSGALYEQYF. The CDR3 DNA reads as TGCAGTGCTAGAGACTCCGGGGCGCTCTACGAGCAGTACTTC.

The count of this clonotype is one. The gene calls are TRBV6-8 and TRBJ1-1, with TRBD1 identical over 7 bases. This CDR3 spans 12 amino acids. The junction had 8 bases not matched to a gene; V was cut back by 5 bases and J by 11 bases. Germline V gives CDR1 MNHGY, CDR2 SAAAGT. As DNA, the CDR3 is TGTGCCAGCAGTAATCGGACAGGAGAGGCTTTCTTT. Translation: CASSNRTGEAFF.

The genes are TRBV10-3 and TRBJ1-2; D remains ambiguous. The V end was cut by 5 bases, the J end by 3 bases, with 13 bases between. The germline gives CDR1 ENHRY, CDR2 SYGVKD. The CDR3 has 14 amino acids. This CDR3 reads CAISSTRWDYGYTF. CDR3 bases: TGTGCCATCAGTTCCACCAGATGGGACTATGGCTACACCTTC.

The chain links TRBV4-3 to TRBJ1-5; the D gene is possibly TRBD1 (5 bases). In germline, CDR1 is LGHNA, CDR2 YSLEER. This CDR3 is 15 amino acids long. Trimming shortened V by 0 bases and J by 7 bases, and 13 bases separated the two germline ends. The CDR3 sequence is CASSQDGQGSQPQHF. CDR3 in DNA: TGCGCCAGCAGCCAAGATGGCCAGGGCTCCCAGCCCCAGCATTTT.

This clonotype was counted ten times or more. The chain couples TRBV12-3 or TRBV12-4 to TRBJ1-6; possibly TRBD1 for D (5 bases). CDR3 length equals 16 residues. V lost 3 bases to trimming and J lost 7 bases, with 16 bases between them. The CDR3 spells CASSFGGAGSNSPLHF. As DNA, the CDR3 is TGTGCCAGCAGTTTTGGGGGAGCGGGCTCAAATTCACCCCTCCACTTT.

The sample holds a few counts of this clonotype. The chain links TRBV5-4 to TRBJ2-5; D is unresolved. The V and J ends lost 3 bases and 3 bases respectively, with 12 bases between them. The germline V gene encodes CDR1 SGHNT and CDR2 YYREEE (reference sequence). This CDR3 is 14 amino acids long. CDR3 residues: CASSYAAVKETQYF. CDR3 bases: TGTGCCAGCAGCTACGCGGCCGTGAAAGAGACCCAGTACTTC.

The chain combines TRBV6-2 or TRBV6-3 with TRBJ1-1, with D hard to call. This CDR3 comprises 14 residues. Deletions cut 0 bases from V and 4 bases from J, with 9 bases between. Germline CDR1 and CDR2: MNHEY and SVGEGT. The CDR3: CASSYSGRRTEAFF. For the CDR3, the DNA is TGTGCCAGCAGTTACTCGGGCAGGCGCACTGAAGCTTTCTTT.

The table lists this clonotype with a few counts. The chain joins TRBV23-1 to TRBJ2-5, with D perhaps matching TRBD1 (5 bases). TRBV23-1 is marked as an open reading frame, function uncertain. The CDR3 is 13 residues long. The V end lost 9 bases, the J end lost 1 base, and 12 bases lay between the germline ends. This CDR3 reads CASCSGAQETQYF. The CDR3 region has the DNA TGCGCCAGTTGCTCTGGGGCCCAAGAGACCCAGTACTTC.

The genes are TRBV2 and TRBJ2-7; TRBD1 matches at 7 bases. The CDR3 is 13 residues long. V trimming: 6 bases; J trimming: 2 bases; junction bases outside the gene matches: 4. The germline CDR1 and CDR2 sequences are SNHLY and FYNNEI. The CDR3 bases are TGTGCCAGCAGCGACAGGGACCCCTACGAGCAGTACTTC. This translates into CASSDRDPYEQYF.

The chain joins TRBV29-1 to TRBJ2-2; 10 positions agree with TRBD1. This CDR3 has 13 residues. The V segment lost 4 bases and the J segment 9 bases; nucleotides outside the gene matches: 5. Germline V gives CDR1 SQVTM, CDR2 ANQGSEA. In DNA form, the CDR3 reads TGCAGCGTTGCGGACAGGGGGGACCGGGAGCTGTTTTTT. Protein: CSVADRGDRELFF.

The CDR3 DNA sequence: TGCAGTGCAGCGGATACGGAGCAGTTCTTC. Its translation is CSAADTEQFF. The rearrangement uses TRBV20-1 and TRBJ2-1; TRBD2 is a possible D gene (5 bases). The CDR3 extends over 10 amino acids. The V gene's germline CDR1 is DFQATT and CDR2 SNEGSKA (reference sequence). Trimming removed 6 bases at V and 10 bases at J, with 10 bases between.

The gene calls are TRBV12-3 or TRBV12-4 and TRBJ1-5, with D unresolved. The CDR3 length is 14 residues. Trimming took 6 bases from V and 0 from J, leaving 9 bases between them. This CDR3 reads CASRTEGSNQPQHF. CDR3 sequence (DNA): TGTGCCAGCAGAACCGAGGGTAGCAATCAGCCCCAGCATTTT.

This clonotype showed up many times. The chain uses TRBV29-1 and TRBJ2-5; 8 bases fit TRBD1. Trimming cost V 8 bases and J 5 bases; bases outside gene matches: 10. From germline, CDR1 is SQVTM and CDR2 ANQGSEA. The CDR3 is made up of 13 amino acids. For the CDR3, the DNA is TGCAGCCTCGCCGGGACAGGTGGGGAGACCCAGTACTTC. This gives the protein CSLAGTGGETQYF.